A selection of T cell receptor beta chains follows, all from one sample in a study of regulatory T cells in long-lasting Graves disease. TCRdb ran MiXCR on the multiplex PCR reads and lists one entry per CDR3 protein. The profile shows 500,000 to 700,000 distinct CDR3 sequences, 25% to 30% of them singletons. The source material was peripheral blood mononuclear cells (PBMCs), sampled when the disease was refractory, from a patient treated with antithyroid drugs. The receptors derive from a female donor with Graves disease. Both conserved end residues are part of each CDR3. The D gene is left open where the match is weak. Not all rows give a size; the values are once, few, many and, for expanded clones, a class.

v_gene,d_gene,j_gene,abundance,CDR3aa,CDR3nt
TRBV19,NA,TRBJ1-5,NA,CASTRRGSSNQPQHF,TGTGCCAGTACGCGAAGGGGGAGTAGCAATCAGCCCCAGCATTTT
TRBV6-5,NA,TRBJ2-5,NA,CASSWDTGETQYF,TGTGCCAGCAGTTGGGACACGGGGGAGACCCAGTACTTC
TRBV27,NA,TRBJ2-5,NA,CASSPQGYQETQYF,TGTGCCAGCAGTCCACAGGGATACCAAGAGACCCAGTACTTC
TRBV7-9,TRBD1,TRBJ1-2,many,CASSFSQGADYGYTF,TGTGCCAGCAGCTTTAGCCAGGGGGCAGACTATGGCTACACCTTC
TRBV19,TRBD1,TRBJ1-2,few,CASSIAGQGSNYGYTF,TGTGCCAGTAGTATAGCTGGACAGGGGTCAAACTATGGCTACACCTTC
TRBV6-1,TRBD2,TRBJ2-2,NA,CASSPGTSGRTNTGELFF,TGTGCCAGCAGTCCCGGGACTAGCGGGAGGACGAACACCGGGGAGCTGTTTTTT
TRBV6-5,NA,TRBJ1-3,few,CASSYGISGNTIYF,TGTGCCAGCAGTTACGGGATCTCTGGAAACACCATATATTTT
TRBV2,NA,TRBJ2-5,many,CASSEGDTRYQETQYF,TGTGCCAGCAGTGAAGGTGACACTAGGTACCAAGAGACCCAGTACTTC
TRBV2,NA,TRBJ1-1,many,CASSTTGYAEAFF,TGTGCCAGCAGTACAACAGGGTATGCTGAAGCTTTCTTT
TRBV6-2/TRBV6-3,NA,TRBJ1-6,NA,CASSYSRSAGNSPLHF,TGTGCCAGCAGTTACTCGAGGTCCGCTGGGAATTCACCCCTCCACTTT
TRBV20-1,NA,TRBJ1-2,NA,CSARDVARGPNYGYTF,TGCAGTGCTAGAGATGTTGCCCGGGGACCTAACTATGGCTACACCTTC
TRBV6-1,NA,TRBJ1-1,NA,CASSENTIAFF,TGTGCCAGCAGTGAAAACACTATAGCTTTCTTT
TRBV2,NA,TRBJ1-4,many,CASSDRPQTKLFF,TGTGCCAGCAGTGACAGACCCCAAACAAAACTGTTTTTT
TRBV12-3/TRBV12-4,NA,TRBJ1-2,NA,CASSPAEGSGYTF,TGTGCCAGCAGCCCCGCGGAAGGGAGCGGCTACACCTTC
TRBV3-1,NA,TRBJ2-7,many,CASSQGVARKKQYF,TGTGCCAGCAGCCAAGGCGTAGCTCGGAAGAAGCAGTACTTC
TRBV7-2,TRBD1,TRBJ2-7,few,CASSRDRGFNEQYF,TGTGCCAGCAGCCGGGACAGGGGTTTCAACGAGCAGTACTTC
TRBV10-3,NA,TRBJ1-1,NA,CAIRDPGGSMNTEAFF,TGTGCCATCAGGGACCCGGGGGGCTCCATGAACACTGAAGCTTTCTTT
TRBV5-6,NA,TRBJ2-5,NA,CASSFLRGISVETQYF,TGTGCCAGCAGCTTCCTGAGGGGCATCAGTGTGGAGACCCAGTACTTC
TRBV6-2/TRBV6-3,NA,TRBJ1-5,few,CASSYSTPQFQPQHF,TGTGCCAGCAGTTACTCCACCCCGCAGTTTCAGCCCCAGCATTTT
TRBV12-5,NA,TRBJ2-7,few,CASGTPDRFYEQYF,TGTGCTAGTGGTACCCCGGACAGATTCTACGAGCAGTACTTC
TRBV28,NA,TRBJ1-3,NA,CASSFKSLGQRINTIYF,TGTGCCAGCAGTTTTAAATCCCTTGGACAGAGGATAAACACCATATATTTT
TRBV12-5,NA,TRBJ2-5,many,CASGLSGVPGAQETQYF,TGTGCTAGTGGTTTGTCAGGGGTCCCCGGGGCCCAAGAGACCCAGTACTTC
TRBV12-3/TRBV12-4,TRBD1,TRBJ1-1,many,CASRYSDRVNTEAFF,TGTGCCAGCAGGTACTCGGACAGGGTAAACACTGAAGCTTTCTTT
TRBV30,TRBD2,TRBJ2-7,many,CAWSGLAAGEQYF,TGTGCCTGGTCGGGACTAGCGGCGGGAGAGCAGTACTTC
TRBV30,TRBD1,TRBJ1-2,NA,CAWTRPGTGVFGYTF,TGTGCCTGGACCCGCCCCGGGACAGGGGTTTTTGGCTACACCTTC
TRBV28,TRBD1,TRBJ2-5,many,CARTDRGFQETQYF,TGTGCCAGGACGGACAGGGGGTTCCAAGAGACCCAGTACTTC
TRBV20-1,TRBD2,TRBJ2-7,NA,CSVGTSEPYEQYF,TGCAGTGTTGGGACTAGCGAACCCTACGAGCAGTACTTC
TRBV28,TRBD2,TRBJ2-7,many,CASSDWTSGKGYEQYF,TGTGCCAGCAGCGATTGGACTAGCGGGAAGGGCTACGAGCAGTACTTC
TRBV28,NA,TRBJ1-1,few,CASSLEGGRPFF,TGTGCCAGCAGCTTAGAAGGGGGTCGGCCTTTCTTT
TRBV7-9,TRBD1,TRBJ2-2,few,CASSLGQGSNTGELFF,TGTGCCAGCAGCTTAGGACAGGGTAGCAACACCGGGGAGCTGTTTTTT
TRBV3-1,NA,TRBJ1-5,NA,CVSSLSGARPQHF,TGTGTCAGCAGCCTCTCAGGGGCTCGGCCCCAGCATTTT
TRBV27,NA,TRBJ2-7,NA,CASTGGRTYEQYF,TGTGCCAGCACAGGAGGGCGGACCTACGAGCAGTACTTC
TRBV20-1,TRBD2,TRBJ2-5,NA,CSARVQGASGRWETQYF,TGCAGTGCTAGAGTCCAGGGGGCTAGCGGGAGGTGGGAGACCCAGTACTTC
TRBV5-1,TRBD2,TRBJ2-2,NA,CASSSGLALGELFF,TGCGCCAGCAGCTCGGGACTAGCACTCGGGGAGCTGTTTTTT
TRBV2,NA,TRBJ1-1,NA,CASSQEPAGPNTEAFF,TGTGCCAGCAGCCAAGAGCCCGCGGGACCGAACACTGAAGCTTTCTTT
TRBV3-1,NA,TRBJ2-7,few,CASSQDFPVEQYF,TGTGCCAGCAGCCAAGATTTTCCCGTCGAGCAGTACTTC
TRBV30,NA,TRBJ2-5,few,CAWSESGTLGETQYF,TGTGCCTGGAGCGAATCCGGGACCTTGGGGGAGACCCAGTACTTC
TRBV29-1,NA,TRBJ1-1,NA,CSVEGGVLTEAFF,TGCAGCGTTGAAGGTGGGGTGCTCACTGAAGCTTTCTTT
TRBV20-1,TRBD1,TRBJ1-5,few,CSASGDSGSHNQPQHF,TGCAGTGCCTCCGGGGACAGCGGTTCCCACAATCAGCCCCAGCATTTT
TRBV28,NA,TRBJ2-2,many,CASSFRGARTGELFF,TGTGCCAGCAGTTTCCGCGGGGCGCGGACCGGGGAGCTGTTTTTT
TRBV7-3,TRBD1,TRBJ1-1,few,CASSSDRGMLPPKHVTEAFF,TGTGCCAGCAGCTCCGACAGGGGGATGCTCCCTCCAAAACACGTCACTGAAGCTTTCTTT
TRBV30,NA,TRBJ2-7,NA,CAWSPRVGRTYEQYF,TGTGCCTGGTCCCCCCGTGTCGGACGGACCTACGAGCAGTACTTC
TRBV30,NA,TRBJ1-1,NA,CAWSVFSGIEAFF,TGTGCCTGGAGTGTATTCTCGGGAATTGAAGCTTTCTTT
TRBV24-1,NA,TRBJ1-1,few,CATSDPLRTEAFF,TGTGCCACCAGTGATCCATTGCGAACTGAAGCTTTCTTT
TRBV19,NA,TRBJ1-2,few,CASSILVGPTNYGYTF,TGTGCCAGTAGTATTCTGGTGGGACCGACTAACTATGGCTACACCTTC
TRBV6-4,NA,TRBJ2-5,NA,CASTASAQETQYF,TGTGCCAGCACCGCTAGCGCGCAAGAGACCCAGTACTTC
TRBV18,NA,TRBJ1-2,NA,CASSPPRRPSLSWGYGYTF,TGTGCCAGCTCACCACCGCGGCGACCGAGTCTTTCATGGGGCTATGGCTACACCTTC
TRBV9,NA,TRBJ1-5,few,CASSVGSGPQPQHF,TGTGCCAGCAGCGTAGGGTCGGGGCCACAGCCCCAGCATTTT
TRBV14,TRBD1,TRBJ2-7,NA,CASSQVYRGYYEQYF,TGTGCCAGCAGCCAAGTTTACAGGGGGTACTATGAGCAGTACTTC
TRBV14,TRBD2,TRBJ2-1,NA,CASSQDGLAGTEQFF,TGTGCCAGCAGCCAAGATGGGCTAGCGGGAACTGAGCAGTTCTTC
TRBV30,NA,TRBJ1-1,few,CAWVIGDTEAFF,TGTGCCTGGGTGATCGGGGACACTGAAGCTTTCTTT
TRBV30,TRBD1,TRBJ2-2,few,CAWRQGDVRELFF,TGTGCCTGGAGGCAGGGGGACGTCCGGGAGCTGTTTTTT
TRBV20-1,TRBD1,TRBJ1-2,few,CSAPTGGDGYTF,TGCAGTGCCCCTACAGGGGGCGATGGCTACACCTTC
TRBV2,NA,TRBJ1-1,NA,CASLPALDTEALF,TGTGCCAGCCTCCCGGCCCTGGACACTGAAGCTCTCTTT
TRBV27,NA,TRBJ1-2,NA,CASSLYEGGQANYGYTF,TGTGCCAGCAGTTTGTATGAGGGGGGTCAAGCTAACTATGGCTACACCTTC